The clone carrying this TCR beta chain was seen only once. The antigen is not known. The data originate from a study of blood T cells in healthy people across ages. It was with a sample-barcoded 5' primer and a J-beta primer mix that a second PCR of roughly 7 to 12 cycles was run. One entry per CDR3 protein results from TCRdb running MiXCR on the 5' RACE reads. The data show approximately 690,000 distinct CDR3 sequences, with approximately 59% seen just once and approximately 37% held by the top ten. CDR3 length: 15 amino acids. Germline lookup yields CDR1 SGHRS and CDR2 YFSETQ. Each donor's blood draw was around 9.2 milliliters of peripheral blood. Study-level results: As age increased, TCR beta diversity per million T cells fell in a roughly linear fashion. Aged donors had fewer naive CD4+ cells and lower diversity than long-lived donors.

This receptor was obtained from a man aged 55 to 69 in good health. Sequenced sample: blood. This chain links TRBV5-1 with TRBJ2-1, with TRBD2 matching 8 bases. The DNA end is more similar to TRBJ2-7, so the J call may be wrong. Written as DNA, the CDR3 is TGCGCCAGCAGCTTGAAAGCGGGGGCTTACAATGAGCAGTACTTC. Protein sequence: CASSLKAGAYNEQYF.